This TCR beta chain was found in a study of T cells after yellow fever vaccination (dated by TCRdb to between 2017 and 2020). A note on the overall study: The SMART-Seq v4 Ultra Low Input RNA kit was used to prepare libraries from fractions with low cell numbers. To track T-cell clones before and after primary and booster YFV17D yellow fever vaccination, bulk TCR alpha and beta repertoires were sequenced longitudinally. Two healthy male donors, one aged 18 to 29 and one aged 30 to 40 years, made up the cohort. Bulk PBMC replicates and cell subsets were isolated from blood drawn at multiple timepoints before and after both primary and secondary immunization. Results and caveats for the whole study, not just this receptor: Computational filtering was needed because FACS-sorted repertoires could contain abundant contaminating clonotypes from the bulk population. Only a couple of donors were included in the study, so the extent to which the findings can be generalized is limited. Compared with the primary T-cell response, the secondary T-cell response was faster but weaker, reaching its peak on day 5 rather than on day 15. After the booster, most of the clones that had expanded following primary vaccination were detected again (approximately 96% of CD4 and around 88% of CD8), which suggests that memory was broadly maintained. A small fraction of clonotypes appeared in both the CD4 and CD8 compartments, likely as a result of convergent recombination.

TCR cDNA was made using 5'RACE template switching, a step that added a universal primer site and unique molecular identifiers. cDNA synthesis was primed from both the TCR alpha and TCR beta constant segments. Library amplification involved two PCR steps, and the second step added sample barcodes and sequencing adapters. Libraries were sequenced on Illumina HiSeq 2500 (2x100 bp) or NovaSeq (2x150 bp). Per the authors' processing: MIGEC was used to demultiplex reads and collapse the reads into UMI consensus sequences, and MiXCR was used for V(D)J alignment. Using edgeR on replicate PBMC samples, clonotypes were called vaccine-responding if FDR was below 0.01 and the log2 fold change was above 5 up to day 15. Each bulk clonotype received a CD4 or CD8 identity based on whether the sequenced CD4 or CD8 repertoire contained that clonotype at higher abundance. TCRdb reprocessed the public reads (quality trimming at Q25 with fastp, clone calling with MiXCR) and kept in-frame beta chains. Rows are unified per CDR3 protein, each entry keeping the most common DNA and genes. For this entry, the V and J calls and clone size follow TCRdb and not the study's own pipeline. The sample table contains over 70,000 distinct CDR3 sequences; only one count was recorded for almost 8% of them. The ten largest clones capture about two fifths of the sample.

Measured from the cysteine to the phenylalanine, the CDR3 is 11 residues long. The kept DNA is CDR3 alone, 33 bases in frame from the first base. The germline V gene provides CDR1 MGHDK and CDR2 SYGVNS. Between the V and J ends, shortened by 7 bases and 7 bases respectively, the junction contains 11 bases. Comments on this clonotype: Its recognized antigen is unknown. No qualities accompany the bases; no much larger clone lies one base away.

The sample's treatment or condition, from its label and the paper: live attenuated yellow fever vaccine strain. PBMCs were isolated from peripheral blood using a standard Ficoll-Paque protocol. CD4 and CD8 T-cell fractions were isolated with Dynabeads CD4 and CD8 positive selection kits. TriZol was used to extract RNA from bulk PBMCs, from CD4 and CD8 fractions, and from dextramer-positive and dextramer-negative fractions. The clonotype originates from a man younger than 40 who received the YFV17D yellow fever vaccine. The chain links TRBV25-1 with TRBJ2-7; the D region possibly corresponds to TRBD1 (6 bases align). The material was CD8+ T cells sorted from PBMCs, obtained on the day of the yellow fever booster vaccination. For the CDR3, the sequence is CASTWGREQYF. The DNA is as follows: TGTGCCAGCACGTGGGGGCGGGAGCAGTACTTC.